Each of the 8 T cell receptor beta chains below was sequenced from the same sample in a study of early T cells in non-severe SARS-CoV-2 infection. TCRdb re-called the 5' RACE reads with MiXCR, one entry per CDR3 protein. The sample has 66,000 or so distinct CDR3 sequences; roughly 13% are singletons. The sequencing input was whole blood. Every receptor here comes from an adult who was a healthcare worker with PCR-confirmed SARS-CoV-2 infection or an uninfected control (not recorded which).

The chain uses TRBV10-3 and TRBJ2-2; 9 bases align to TRBD2. This CDR3 has 16 amino acids. CDR1 is ENHRY, CDR2 SYGVKD, per germline. The trim removed 8 bases at V and 5 bases at J, leaving 12 bases unmatched. CDR3 sequence reads: CAIPKRREGLTGELFF. The CDR3 DNA reads TGTGCCATCCCTAAAAGGCGGGAGGGCCTTACCGGGGAGCTGTTTTTT.

This clonotype was observed at least ten times. This chain links TRBV5-4 with TRBJ2-3, with D unresolved. With 0 bases removed from V and 0 bases from J, the gap between germline ends came to 5 bases. The length of the CDR3 is 14 residues. The germline V gene encodes CDR1 SGHNT and CDR2 YYREEE (reference sequence). The CDR3 region is CASSLEGSTDTQYF. As DNA, the CDR3 is TGTGCCAGCAGCTTGGAGGGAAGCACAGATACGCAGTATTTT.

The genes are TRBV29-1 and TRBJ2-3; D is possibly TRBD2 (6 bases). The CDR3 runs to 11 residues. Looked up from germline, CDR1 is SQVTM and CDR2 is ANQGSEA. Trimming pared 7 bases from V and 4 bases from J, leaving 9 bases between. CDR3 sequence reads: CSGRASDTQYF. In DNA, the CDR3 is TGCAGCGGGAGGGCCTCAGATACGCAGTATTTT.

A few counts support this clonotype. V is TRBV27 and J is TRBJ2-3; the match to TRBD2 covers 8 bases. Germline lookup yields CDR1 MNHEY and CDR2 SMNVEV (reference sequence). This CDR3 is 15 amino acids long. After removal of 0 bases from V and 2 bases from J, the junction contained 1 base not matched to a gene. The CDR3 loop is CASSLSLAVTDTQYF. In DNA form, the CDR3 reads TGTGCCAGCAGTTTATCACTAGCGGTCACAGATACGCAGTATTTT.

This clonotype has only a few counts. The chain uses TRBV10-2 and TRBJ2-7, with TRBD1 as a possible D gene (6 bases). V was cut by 4 bases and J by 5 bases, with 12 bases left in between. Per germline, CDR1 WSHSY and CDR2 SAAADI. CDR3 length: 13 amino acids. This CDR3 is CASSVLQGHEQYF. For the CDR3, the DNA is TGCGCCAGCAGTGTATTACAGGGACACGAGCAGTACTTC.

This clonotype was picked up many times. This chain joins TRBV20-1 and TRBJ2-1; D is undetermined. Germline lookup yields CDR1 DFQATT and CDR2 SNEGSKA (reference sequence). Trimming stripped 0 bases from V and 0 bases from J, with 9 bases between. This CDR3 spans 15 amino acids. The CDR3 region has the DNA TGCAGTGCTAGAGATACGGCGCTCTCCTACAATGAGCAGTTCTTC. It translates to CSARDTALSYNEQFF.

V is TRBV28 and J is TRBJ2-7; D remains unclear. Trimming shortened V by 10 bases and J by 2 bases, and 12 bases separated the two germline ends. Germline V gene lookup returns CDR1 MDHEN and CDR2 SYDVKM. The CDR3 loop spans 12 amino acids. The CDR3 here is CATHPSAYEQYF. The CDR3 DNA is TGTGCCACCCATCCCTCCGCCTACGAGCAGTACTTC.

CDR3 DNA sequence: TGTGCCAGCAGGGTACCGGGACAGGGGGTCGGGGAGCTGTTTTTT. Its translation: CASRVPGQGVGELFF. This rearrangement joins TRBV12-3 or TRBV12-4 to TRBJ2-2; 11 positions match TRBD1. This CDR3 comprises 15 residues. Germline trimming cut 6 bases from V and 7 bases from J; bases unmatched to any gene: 7.